This passage covers 14 T cell receptor beta chains from one sample sequenced in a study of shared clonotypes between healthy human individuals. Naive CD8 cells, CD45RO-negative and positively selected for CCR7, excluded terminally differentiated effector memory CD45RA+ cells. Generated by immunoSEQ multiplex PCR, the TCRdb table keeps only in-frame clones and is missing some. The data show some 2.1 million clones, approximately 92% seen once. The sequenced material came from naive CD8+ T cells from PBMCs. All receptors derive from a man aged 18 to 30 in good health. Some clones in this sample may be carry-over from other donors' samples.

This chain connects TRBV15 to TRBJ1-5, with 10 positions matching TRBD1. V gave up 3 bases and J gave up 5 bases; unmatched junction bases: 1. CDR3 length equals 14 residues. CDR1 is LNHNV and CDR2 is YYDKDF in the germline V gene (reference sequence). The CDR3 reads CATSRDRGYQPQHF. The CDR3 DNA reads as TGTGCCACCAGCAGGGACAGGGGGTATCAGCCCCAGCATTTT.

This chain links TRBV7-8 with TRBJ1-3; the match to TRBD1 covers 8 bases. With V trimmed by 6 bases and J by 4 bases, 8 bases remained unmatched. Germline CDR1 and CDR2: SGHVS and FQNEAQ. The length of the CDR3 is 15 residues. CDR3 sequence reads: CASSIGQGEGNTIYF. The CDR3 DNA follows: TGTGCCAGCAGTATAGGACAGGGTGAAGGAAACACCATATATTTT.

The sample holds a few counts of this clone. CDR3 loop: CASSILGRVGNQPQHF. As DNA, the CDR3 is TGTGCCAGTAGTATCTTGGGCAGGGTTGGCAATCAGCCCCAGCATTTT. The chain employs TRBV19 and TRBJ1-5; D might be TRBD1 (5 bases). CDR3 length: 16 amino acids. Germline V gene data show CDR1 as LNHDA and CDR2 as SQIVND (reference sequence). Trimming shortened V by 3 bases and J by 2 bases, and 14 bases separated the two germline ends.

This clone was seen only a few times. The gene calls are TRBV19 and TRBJ1-5, with TRBD1 matching 11 bases. The CDR3 runs to 14 residues. V gave up 5 bases and J gave up 6 bases; unmatched junction bases: 3. Germline V gene data show CDR1 as LNHDA and CDR2 as SQIVND (reference sequence). The CDR3 sequence is CASSGQGAVQPQHF. Here the CDR3 DNA reads TGTGCCAGTAGTGGACAGGGGGCTGTTCAGCCCCAGCATTTT.

The gene calls are TRBV7-9 and TRBJ1-1; tentatively, D is TRBD1 (5 bases). Between the trimmed V and J ends, which lost 5 bases and 8 bases, there was a span of 15 bases. This CDR3 has 13 residues. Germline CDR1 SEHNR, CDR2 FQNEAQ (reference sequence). CDR3 sequence (DNA): TGTGCCAGCAGCCTCGGGACCCTACCCGAAGCTTTCTTT. It codes for CASSLGTLPEAFF.

The chain has TRBV6-1 and TRBJ2-7; the D gene is possibly TRBD2 (7 bases). V was shortened by 9 bases and J by 6 bases, with 12 bases between the two germline ends. The CDR3 consists of 11 residues. CDR1 is MNHNS, CDR2 SASEGT, per germline. In DNA, the CDR3 is TGTGCCAGTTCCGGGGGGCGCGAGCAGTACTTC. It specifies CASSGGREQYF.

The J gene is TRBJ2-7, the V gene TRBV9; D may be TRBD1 or TRBD2 (5 bases each). V lost 4 bases, J lost 7 bases, and 15 bases lay in between. CDR1 and CDR2 from the germline V gene are SGDLS and YYNGEE. The CDR3 has 13 residues. The DNA for the CDR3 is TGTGCCAGCAGCTCCGGGACGGTCGTGGAGCAGTACTTC. Translated, it gives CASSSGTVVEQYF.

The chain employs TRBV9 and TRBJ2-4; D possibly corresponds to TRBD2 (5 bases). Germline CDR1 SGDLS, CDR2 YYNGEE. V was trimmed by 4 bases and J by 6 bases, leaving 17 bases between them. This CDR3 spans 15 amino acids. The CDR3 coding sequence is TGTGCCAGCAGCCCAGGCGGAGGAAGTGGAAACATTCAGTACTTC. This codes for CASSPGGGSGNIQYF.

This clone is a singleton in its sample. The V gene is TRBV27, the J gene TRBJ2-1; unclear D gene. The V and J ends lost 5 bases and 4 bases respectively, with 15 bases between them. This CDR3 has 15 residues. Germline loops: CDR1 MNHEY, CDR2 SMNVEV (reference sequence). CDR3 protein: CASSRPHAQYNEQFF. CDR3 bases: TGTGCCAGCAGTCGACCACACGCCCAATACAATGAGCAGTTCTTC.

The V call is TRBV4-2, the J call TRBJ2-7, with D tentatively TRBD2 (6 bases). The CDR3 spans 15 residues. The V and J ends lost 4 bases and 7 bases respectively, with 20 bases between them. Looked up from germline, CDR1 is LGHNA and CDR2 is YNFKEQ. The CDR3 DNA sequence: TGTGCCAGCAGCCCACACCCTCCCGGGACTTCGGAGCAGTACTTC. Translated: CASSPHPPGTSEQYF.

This chain uses TRBV27 with TRBJ2-3, with 8 nucleotides matching TRBD2. V lost 6 bases, J lost 4 bases, and 12 bases stayed unmatched. Looked up from germline, CDR1 is MNHEY and CDR2 is SMNVEV (reference sequence). This CDR3 is 16 amino acids long. The CDR3 DNA reads TGTGCCAGCAGCTTACTAGCGGACCTTGGGGCAGATACGCAGTATTTT. Translation gives CASSLLADLGADTQYF.

This clone has a single count. This chain joins TRBV18 and TRBJ1-5; a possible D gene is TRBD1 (5 bases). Germline CDR1 and CDR2: KGHSH and LQKENI. This CDR3 contains 15 residues. V lost 6 bases, J lost 3 bases, and 15 bases lay in between. The CDR3 DNA follows: TGTGCCAGCTCGCCCGGGACGGATTACAATCAGCCCCAGCATTTT. Encoded protein: CASSPGTDYNQPQHF.

This chain connects TRBV27 to TRBJ2-3; D is undetermined. The germline gives CDR1 MNHEY, CDR2 SMNVEV (reference sequence). The CDR3 contains 13 residues. The ends were cut back, 3 bases at V and 3 bases at J, with 7 bases in the middle. The CDR3 spells CASSFHTTDTQYF. The CDR3 DNA sequence: TGTGCCAGCAGTTTCCACACAACAGATACGCAGTATTTT.

The rearrangement joins TRBV5-6 to TRBJ1-5, with D tentatively TRBD1 (5 bases). Germline V gene lookup returns CDR1 SGHDT and CDR2 YYEEEE. The V end lost 3 bases, the J end lost 0 bases, and 22 bases lay between the germline ends. The CDR3 has 19 residues. The CDR3 loop reads CASSSIGTVGSDSNQPQHF. The CDR3 DNA follows: TGTGCCAGCAGCTCAATCGGGACGGTCGGATCGGATAGCAATCAGCCCCAGCATTTT. The complete variable domain, with remaining parts taken from reference TRBV5-6 and TRBJ1-5, reads DAGVTQSPTHLIKTRGQQVTLRCSPKSGHDTVSWYQQALGQGPQFIFQYYEEEERQRGNFPDRFSGHQFPNYSSELNVNALLLGDSALYLCASSSIGTVGSDSNQPQHFGDGTRLSIL.